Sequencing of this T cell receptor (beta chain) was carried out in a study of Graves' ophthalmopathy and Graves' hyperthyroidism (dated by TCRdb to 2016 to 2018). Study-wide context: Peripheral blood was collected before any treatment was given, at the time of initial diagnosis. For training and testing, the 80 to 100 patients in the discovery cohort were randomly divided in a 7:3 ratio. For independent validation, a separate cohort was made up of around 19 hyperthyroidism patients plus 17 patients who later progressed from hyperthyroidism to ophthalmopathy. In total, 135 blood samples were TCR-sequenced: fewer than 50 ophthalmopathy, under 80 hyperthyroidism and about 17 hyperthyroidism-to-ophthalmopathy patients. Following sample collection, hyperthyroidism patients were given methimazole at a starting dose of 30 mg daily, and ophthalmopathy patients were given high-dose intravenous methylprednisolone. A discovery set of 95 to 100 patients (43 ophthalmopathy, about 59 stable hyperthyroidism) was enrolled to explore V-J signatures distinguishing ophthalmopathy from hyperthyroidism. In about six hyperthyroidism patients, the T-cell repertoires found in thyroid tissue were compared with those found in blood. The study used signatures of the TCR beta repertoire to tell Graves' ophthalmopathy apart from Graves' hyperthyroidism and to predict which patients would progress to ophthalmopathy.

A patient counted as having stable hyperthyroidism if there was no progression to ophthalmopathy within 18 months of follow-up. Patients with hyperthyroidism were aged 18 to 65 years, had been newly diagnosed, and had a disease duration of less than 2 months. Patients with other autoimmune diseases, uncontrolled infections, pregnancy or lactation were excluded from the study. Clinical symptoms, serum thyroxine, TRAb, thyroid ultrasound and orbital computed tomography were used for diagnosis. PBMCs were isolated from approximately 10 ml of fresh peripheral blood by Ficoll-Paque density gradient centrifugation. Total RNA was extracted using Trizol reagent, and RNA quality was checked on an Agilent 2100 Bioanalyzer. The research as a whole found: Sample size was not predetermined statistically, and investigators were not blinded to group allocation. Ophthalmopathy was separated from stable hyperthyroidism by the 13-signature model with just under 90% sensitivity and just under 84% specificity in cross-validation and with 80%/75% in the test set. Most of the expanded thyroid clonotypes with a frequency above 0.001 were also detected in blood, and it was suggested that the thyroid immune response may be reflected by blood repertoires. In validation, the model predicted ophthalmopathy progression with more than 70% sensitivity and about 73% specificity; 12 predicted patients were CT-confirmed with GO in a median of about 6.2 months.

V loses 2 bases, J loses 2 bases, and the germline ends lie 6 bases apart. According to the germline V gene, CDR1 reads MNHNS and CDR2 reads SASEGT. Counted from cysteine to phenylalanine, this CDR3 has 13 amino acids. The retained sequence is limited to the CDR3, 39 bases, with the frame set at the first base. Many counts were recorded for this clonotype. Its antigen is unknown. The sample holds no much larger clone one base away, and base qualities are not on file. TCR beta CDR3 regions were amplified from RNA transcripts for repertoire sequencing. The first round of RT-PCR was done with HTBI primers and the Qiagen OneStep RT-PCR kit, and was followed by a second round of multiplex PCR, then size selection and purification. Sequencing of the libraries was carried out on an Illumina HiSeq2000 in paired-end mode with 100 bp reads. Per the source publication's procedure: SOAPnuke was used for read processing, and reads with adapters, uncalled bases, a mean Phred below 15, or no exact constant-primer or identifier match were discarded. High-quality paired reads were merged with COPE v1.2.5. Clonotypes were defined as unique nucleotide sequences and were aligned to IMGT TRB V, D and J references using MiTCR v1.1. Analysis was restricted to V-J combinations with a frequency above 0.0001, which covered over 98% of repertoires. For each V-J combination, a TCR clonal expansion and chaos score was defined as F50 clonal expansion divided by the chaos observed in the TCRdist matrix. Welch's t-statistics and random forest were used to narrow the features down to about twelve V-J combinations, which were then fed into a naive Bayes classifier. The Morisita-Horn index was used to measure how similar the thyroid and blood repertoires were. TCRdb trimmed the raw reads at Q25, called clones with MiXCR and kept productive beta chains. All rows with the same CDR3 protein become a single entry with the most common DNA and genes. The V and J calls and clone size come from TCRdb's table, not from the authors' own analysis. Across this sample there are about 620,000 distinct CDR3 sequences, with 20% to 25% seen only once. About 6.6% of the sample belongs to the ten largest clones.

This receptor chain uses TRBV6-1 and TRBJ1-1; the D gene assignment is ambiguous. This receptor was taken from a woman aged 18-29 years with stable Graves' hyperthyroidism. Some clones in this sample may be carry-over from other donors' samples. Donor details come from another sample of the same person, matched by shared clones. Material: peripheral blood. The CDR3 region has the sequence CASSEQANTEAFF. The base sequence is TGTGCCAGCAGTGAACAGGCAAACACTGAAGCTTTCTTT.